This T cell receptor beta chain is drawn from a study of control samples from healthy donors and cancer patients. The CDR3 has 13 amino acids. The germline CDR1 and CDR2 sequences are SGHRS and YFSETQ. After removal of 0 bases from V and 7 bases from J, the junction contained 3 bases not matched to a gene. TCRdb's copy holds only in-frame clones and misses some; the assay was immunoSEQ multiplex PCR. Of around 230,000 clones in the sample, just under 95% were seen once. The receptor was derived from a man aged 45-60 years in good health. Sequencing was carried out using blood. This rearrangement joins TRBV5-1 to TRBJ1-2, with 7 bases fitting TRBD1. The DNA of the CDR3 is TGCGCCAGCAGCTTGGAGGGGGCGAGTGGCTACACCTTC. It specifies CASSLEGASGYTF.